This passage covers 7 T cell receptor beta chains from one sample sequenced in a study of blood T cell repertoires in COVID-19 (dated by TCRdb to the early 2020s). Libraries came from the immunoSEQ multiplex PCR assay. As stored in TCRdb, this immuneACCESS dataset retains in-frame rearrangements with V and J assigned. A fraction of the clones does not appear; measured against another copy, unresolved V genes explain less than half of the discrepancy, and the remainder lacks a known reason. This sample is represented by under 200,000 clones; 70% to 80% of them were singletons. Roughly 8.3% of the sample is taken by the ten largest. Sequencing was carried out using peripheral blood. The receptors were sampled from a man in his 60s with acute or convalescent COVID-19.

In its sample, this clone was seen once. The rearrangement uses TRBV7-2 and TRBJ2-2, with D possibly being TRBD1 (6 bases). Germline CDR1 SGHTA, CDR2 FQGNSA. The V and J ends lost 6 bases and 7 bases respectively, with 12 bases between them. The CDR3 has 13 residues. The CDR3 reads CASSIQGYGELFF. DNA for the CDR3: TGTGCCAGCAGTATACAGGGCTACGGGGAGCTGTTTTTT.

V is TRBV24-1 and J is TRBJ2-3; 8 bases align to TRBD1. There are 16 residues in the CDR3. The trim removed 1 base at V and 3 bases at J, leaving 5 bases unmatched. Germline V gene data show CDR1 as KGHDR and CDR2 as SFDVKD. CDR3 sequence (DNA): TGTGCCACCAGTGATTTTACCCAGGGGGCAACAGATACGCAGTATTTT. Translated, it gives CATSDFTQGATDTQYF.

J is TRBJ1-1 and V is TRBV6-4; D is undetermined. CDR3 length equals 16 residues. Per the germline V gene, CDR1 is MRHNA and CDR2 is SNTAGT. V shed 2 bases and J shed 0 bases, with 13 bases lying between them. CDR3 nucleotide sequence: TGTGCCAGCAGTGACCCCCCCTCGACTATGAACACTGAAGCTTTCTTT. Amino acid sequence: CASSDPPSTMNTEAFF.

This clone has just one count. CDR3 in amino acids: CAWSVRSEGPQHF. CDR3 nucleotide sequence: TGTGCCTGGAGTGTCCGATCGGAGGGGCCCCAGCATTTT. The chain recombines TRBV30 with TRBJ1-5, with D unresolved. CDR3 length: 13 amino acids. Trimming took off 0 bases at V and 9 bases at J, with 12 bases between the two ends. Germline CDR1 is GTSNPN and CDR2 is SVGIG (reference sequence). The variable domain in full, with the rest retrieved from reference TRBV30 and TRBJ1-5, is SQTIHQWPATLVQPVGSPLSLECTVEGTSNPNLYWYRQAAGRGLQLLFYSVGIGQISSEVPQNLSASRPQDRQFILSSKKLLLSDSGFYLCAWSVRSEGPQHFGDGTRLSIL.

J is TRBJ2-5 and V is TRBV5-4; possible D gene TRBD1, 5 bases. Germline loops: CDR1 SGHNT, CDR2 YYREEE (reference sequence). Trimming took 6 bases from V and 5 from J, leaving 14 bases between them. The CDR3 length is 13 residues. The CDR3 DNA reads as TGTGCCAGCACCAAGACAGATGGGGAGACCCAGTACTTC. Translating gives CASTKTDGETQYF.

This sequence joins TRBV5-6 and TRBJ2-7; 8 bases match TRBD1. The V and J ends lost 4 bases and 4 bases, in that order; junction bases with no gene match: 4. Germline CDR1 SGHDT, CDR2 YYEEEE. The CDR3 totals 13 residues. The CDR3 region is CASSVDRGYEQYF. The CDR3 DNA reads TGTGCCAGCAGCGTCGACAGGGGTTACGAGCAGTACTTC.

V usage is TRBV30 and J usage is TRBJ1-5; tentative D call: TRBD1 (6 bases). Trimming pared 6 bases from V and 6 bases from J, leaving 12 bases between. The CDR3 extends over 12 amino acids. CDR1 GTSNPN and CDR2 SVGIG come from the germline V gene (reference sequence). CDR3 sequence reads: CACSTGIQPQHF. CDR3 DNA: TGTGCCTGCTCTACAGGGATTCAGCCCCAGCATTTT.